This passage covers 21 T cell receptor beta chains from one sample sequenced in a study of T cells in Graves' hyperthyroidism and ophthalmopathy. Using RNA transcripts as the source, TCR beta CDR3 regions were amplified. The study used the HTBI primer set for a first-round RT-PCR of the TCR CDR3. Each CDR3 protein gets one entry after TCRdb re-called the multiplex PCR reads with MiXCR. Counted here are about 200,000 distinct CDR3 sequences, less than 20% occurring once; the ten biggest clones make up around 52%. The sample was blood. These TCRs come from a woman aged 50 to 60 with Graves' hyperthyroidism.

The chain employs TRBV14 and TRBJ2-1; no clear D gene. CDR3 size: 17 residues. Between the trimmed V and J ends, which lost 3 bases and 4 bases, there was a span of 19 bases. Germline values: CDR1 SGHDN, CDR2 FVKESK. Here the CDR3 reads CASSQDPRWTSYNEQFF. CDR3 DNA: TGTGCCAGCAGCCAGGACCCCCGGTGGACCTCTTACAATGAGCAGTTCTTC.

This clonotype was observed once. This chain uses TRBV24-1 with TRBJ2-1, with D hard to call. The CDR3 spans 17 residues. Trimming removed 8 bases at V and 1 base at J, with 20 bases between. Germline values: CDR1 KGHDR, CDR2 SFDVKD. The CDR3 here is CATTDGARGESYNEQFF. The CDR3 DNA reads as TGTGCCACCACCGACGGCGCTCGTGGGGAATCCTACAATGAGCAGTTCTTC.

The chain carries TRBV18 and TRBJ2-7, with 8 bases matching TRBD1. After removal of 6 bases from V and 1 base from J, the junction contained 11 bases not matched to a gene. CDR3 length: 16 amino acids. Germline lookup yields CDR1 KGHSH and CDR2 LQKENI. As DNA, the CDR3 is TGTGCCAGCTCGAGCCGACAGGGGTTGTCATCCTACGAGCAGTACTTC. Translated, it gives CASSSRQGLSSYEQYF.

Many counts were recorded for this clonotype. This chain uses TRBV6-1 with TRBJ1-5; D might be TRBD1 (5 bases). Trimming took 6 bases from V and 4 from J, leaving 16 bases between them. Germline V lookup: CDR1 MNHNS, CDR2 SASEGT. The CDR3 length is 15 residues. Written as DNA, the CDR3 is TGTGCCAGCAGACCTGGACGGACAAATAATCAGCCCCAGCATTTT. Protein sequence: CASRPGRTNNQPQHF.

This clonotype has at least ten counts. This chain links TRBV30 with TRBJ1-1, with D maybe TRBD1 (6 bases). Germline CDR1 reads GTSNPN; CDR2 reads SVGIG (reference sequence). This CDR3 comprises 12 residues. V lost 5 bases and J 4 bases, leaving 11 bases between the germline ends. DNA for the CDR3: TGTGCCTGGTCCACGGGGGCCACTGAAGCTTTCTTT. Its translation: CAWSTGATEAFF.

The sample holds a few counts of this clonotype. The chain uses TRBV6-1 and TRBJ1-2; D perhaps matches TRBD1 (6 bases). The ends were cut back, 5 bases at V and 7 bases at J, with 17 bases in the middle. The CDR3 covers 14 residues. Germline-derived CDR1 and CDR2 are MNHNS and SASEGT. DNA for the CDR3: TGTGCCAGCAGTAAAGGGGGACCACAGCGTGGCTACACCTTC. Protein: CASSKGGPQRGYTF.

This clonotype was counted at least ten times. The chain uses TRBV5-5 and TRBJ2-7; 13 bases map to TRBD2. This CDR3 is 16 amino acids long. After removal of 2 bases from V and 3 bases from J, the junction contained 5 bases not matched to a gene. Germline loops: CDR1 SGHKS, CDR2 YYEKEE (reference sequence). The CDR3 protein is CASSFGGTSGNYEQYF. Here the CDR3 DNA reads TGTGCCAGCAGCTTCGGCGGGACTAGCGGGAACTACGAGCAGTACTTC.

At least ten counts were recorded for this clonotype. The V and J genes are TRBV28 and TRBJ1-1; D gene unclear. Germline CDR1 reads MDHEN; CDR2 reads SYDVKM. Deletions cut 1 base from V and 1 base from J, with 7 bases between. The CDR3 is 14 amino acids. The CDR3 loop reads CASSLFLPNTEAFF. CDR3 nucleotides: TGTGCCAGCAGTTTATTTCTTCCGAACACTGAAGCTTTCTTT. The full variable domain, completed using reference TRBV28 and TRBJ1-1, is DVKVTQSSRYLVKRTGEKVFLECVQDMDHENMFWYRQDPGLGLRLIYFSYDVKMKEKGDIPEGYSVSREKKERFSLILESASTNQTSMYLCASSLFLPNTEAFFGQGTRLTVV.

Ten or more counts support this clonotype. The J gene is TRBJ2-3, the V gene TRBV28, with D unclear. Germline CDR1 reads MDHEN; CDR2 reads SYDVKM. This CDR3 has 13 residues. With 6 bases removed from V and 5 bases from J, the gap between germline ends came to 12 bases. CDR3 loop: CASSPTPGDTQYF. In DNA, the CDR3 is TGTGCCAGCAGCCCTACCCCCGGAGATACGCAGTATTTT.

This CDR3 is CASSQVPDPGTEAFF. The CDR3 coding sequence is TGCGCCAGCAGCCAAGTTCCGGACCCAGGAACTGAAGCTTTCTTT. The chain employs TRBV4-1 and TRBJ1-1; no clear D. The CDR3 extends over 15 amino acids. Trimming removed 1 base at V and 5 bases at J, with 14 bases between. In germline, CDR1 is MGHRA, CDR2 YSYEKL.

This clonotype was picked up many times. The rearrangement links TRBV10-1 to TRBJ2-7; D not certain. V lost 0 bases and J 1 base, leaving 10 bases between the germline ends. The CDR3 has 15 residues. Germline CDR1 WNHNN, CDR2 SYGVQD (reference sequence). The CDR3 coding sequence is TGCGCCAGCAGTGAGTCGATTGCAGGATCCTACGAGCAGTACTTC. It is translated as CASSESIAGSYEQYF.

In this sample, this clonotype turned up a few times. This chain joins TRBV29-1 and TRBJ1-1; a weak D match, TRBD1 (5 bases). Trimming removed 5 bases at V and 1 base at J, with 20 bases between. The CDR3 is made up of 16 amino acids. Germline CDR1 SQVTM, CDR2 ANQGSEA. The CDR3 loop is CSVLRGLAGPNTEAFF. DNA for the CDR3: TGCAGCGTTTTAAGGGGCCTCGCGGGACCGAACACTGAAGCTTTCTTT. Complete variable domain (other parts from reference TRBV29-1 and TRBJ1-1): SAVISQKPSRDICQRGTSLTIQCQVDSQVTMMFWYRQQPGQSLTLIATANQGSEATYESGFVIDKFPISRPNLTFSTLTVSNMSPEDSSIYLCSVLRGLAGPNTEAFFGQGTRLTVV.

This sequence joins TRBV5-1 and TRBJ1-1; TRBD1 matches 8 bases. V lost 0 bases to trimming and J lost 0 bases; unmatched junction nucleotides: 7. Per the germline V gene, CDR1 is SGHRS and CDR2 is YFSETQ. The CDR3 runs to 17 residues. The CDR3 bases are TGCGCCAGCAGCTTGGCCTCGGGGACAGGCCTGAACACTGAAGCTTTCTTT. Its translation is CASSLASGTGLNTEAFF.

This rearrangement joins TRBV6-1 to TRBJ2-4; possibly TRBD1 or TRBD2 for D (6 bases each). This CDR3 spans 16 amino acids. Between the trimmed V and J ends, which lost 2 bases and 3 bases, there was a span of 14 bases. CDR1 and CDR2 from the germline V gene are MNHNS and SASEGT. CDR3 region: CASSEWGARGKNIQYF. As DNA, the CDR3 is TGTGCCAGCAGTGAATGGGGGGCGCGGGGCAAAAACATTCAGTACTTC.

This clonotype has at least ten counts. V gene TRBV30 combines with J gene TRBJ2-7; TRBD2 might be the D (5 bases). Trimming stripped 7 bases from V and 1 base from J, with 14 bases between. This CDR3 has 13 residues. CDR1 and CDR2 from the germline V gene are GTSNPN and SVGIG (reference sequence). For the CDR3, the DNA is TGTGCCTACCAGACCGTAGCGTCCTACGAGCAGTACTTC. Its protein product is CAYQTVASYEQYF.

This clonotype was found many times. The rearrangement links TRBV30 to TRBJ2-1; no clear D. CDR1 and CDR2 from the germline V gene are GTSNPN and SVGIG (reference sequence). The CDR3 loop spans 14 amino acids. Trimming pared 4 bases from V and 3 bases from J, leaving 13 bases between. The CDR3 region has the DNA TGTGCCTGGAATACCGATAACTACTACAATGAGCAGTTCTTC. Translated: CAWNTDNYYNEQFF.

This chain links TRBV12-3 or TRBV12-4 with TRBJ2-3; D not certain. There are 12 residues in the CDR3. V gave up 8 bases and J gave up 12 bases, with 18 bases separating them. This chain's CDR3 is CASAPDGLTQYF. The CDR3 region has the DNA TGTGCCAGCGCCCCAGACGGGCTAACCCAGTATTTT.

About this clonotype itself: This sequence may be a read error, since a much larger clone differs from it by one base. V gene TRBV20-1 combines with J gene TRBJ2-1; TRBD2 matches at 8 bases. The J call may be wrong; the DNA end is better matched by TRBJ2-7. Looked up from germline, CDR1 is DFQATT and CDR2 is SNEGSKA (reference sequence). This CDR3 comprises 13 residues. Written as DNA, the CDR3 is TGCAGTGCTCGGGGGGGAGAAGGGAATGAGCAGTACTTC. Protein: CSARGGEGNEQYF.

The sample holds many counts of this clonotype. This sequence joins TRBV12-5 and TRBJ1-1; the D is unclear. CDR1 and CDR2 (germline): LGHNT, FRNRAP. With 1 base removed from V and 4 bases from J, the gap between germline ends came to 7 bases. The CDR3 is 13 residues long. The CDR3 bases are TGTGCTAGTGGTTTGGGGCTAGCCACTGAAGCTTTCTTT. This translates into CASGLGLATEAFF.

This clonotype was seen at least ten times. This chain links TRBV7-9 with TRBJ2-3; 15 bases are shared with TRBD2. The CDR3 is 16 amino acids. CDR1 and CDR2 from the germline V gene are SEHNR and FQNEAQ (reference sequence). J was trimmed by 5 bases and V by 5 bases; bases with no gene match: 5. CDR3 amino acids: CASSPGTSGRIDTQYF. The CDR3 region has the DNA TGTGCCAGCAGCCCCGGGACTAGCGGGAGGATAGATACGCAGTATTTT.

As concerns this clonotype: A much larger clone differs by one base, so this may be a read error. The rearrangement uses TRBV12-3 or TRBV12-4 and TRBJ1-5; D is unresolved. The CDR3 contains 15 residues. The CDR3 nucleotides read TGTGCCAACAGTTTAGCGCATAATAGCAATCAGCCCCAGCATTTT. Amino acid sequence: CANSLAHNSNQPQHF.